Reported below is one TCR beta chain. The record originates from a study of blood T cell repertoires in COVID-19. Study overall: Samples taken during acute and convalescent COVID-19 were collected in the United States, Italy and Spain. PBMCs, B-cell-depleted T cells, or T cells provided the cDNA or gDNA that made up the material.

Original methodology: For nucleated cells, counts were estimated from reference gene primer amplification. Sequencing used immunoSEQ multiplex PCR; TCRdb keeps in-frame clones, though not all of them. V, J and clone size are those of that table, while D and trimming were read from the DNA. Counted here are 100,000 or so clones, about 88% occurring once; the ten biggest clones make up 3%. The germline CDR1 and CDR2 sequences are MNHEY and SMNVEV (reference sequence). The V gene lost 5 bases and the J gene lost 4 bases, with 15 bases spanning the gap. There are 16 residues in the CDR3. Material: peripheral blood. The rearrangement links TRBV27 to TRBJ2-6; D gene uncertain. This receptor was identified in a man between 45 and 60 years old with active or convalescent COVID-19. The chain's CDR3 is CASSATRSSGANVLTF. As DNA, the CDR3 is TGTGCCAGCAGTGCCACCCGGTCGTCCGGGGCCAACGTCCTGACTTTC. The full variable domain, completed using reference TRBV27 and TRBJ2-6, is EAQVTQNPRYLITVTGKKLTVTCSQNMNHEYMSWYRQDPGLGLRQIYYSMNVEVTDKGDVPEGYKVSRKEKRNFPLILESPSPNQTSLYFCASSATRSSGANVLTFGAGSRLTVL.